The clone carrying this TCR beta chain appeared many times. Its cognate antigen is unknown. This entry belongs to a study of breast tumors, draining lymph nodes, adjacent tissues. Study findings and constraints: Compared with lymph nodes, tumors were less diverse; compared with nontumor tissue, more.

Each CDR3 protein is one row after TCRdb ran MiXCR on the multiplex PCR reads. Of about 230,000 distinct CDR3 sequences listed, about 30% are singletons. V gave up 7 bases and J gave up 8 bases, with 14 bases separating them. Germline-derived CDR1 and CDR2 are SNHLY and FYNNEI. CDR3 length: 12 residues. Samples came from axillary lymph nodes draining the breast cancer. The rearrangement joins TRBV2 to TRBJ1-2; D may be TRBD1 (5 bases). The TCR was taken from a female donor with breast cancer. Some clones in this sample may be carry-over from other donors' samples. What was sequenced was axillary lymph node tissue. CDR3 protein: CASIQGVWGYTF. The CDR3 DNA is TGTGCCAGCATTCAAGGGGTGTGGGGCTACACCTTC.